The text below deals with one T cell receptor beta chain. Its target is unknown. The record originates from a study of regulatory T cells in long-lasting Graves disease. Arm-PCR of CDR3 regions and iRepertoire HTBI primers were the basis on which TCR beta libraries were built. How the authors handled the data: Spanning all samples, the identified segments comprised roughly 66 TRBV and 14 TRBJ. TCRdb recomputed calls from the multiplex PCR reads with MiXCR, one row per CDR3 protein. These V and J calls rely on TCRdb rather than the paper's analysis. In the table there are around 500,000 distinct CDR3 sequences, more than 20% of which are singletons. Points from the study as a whole: Persistent disease showed a preference for TRBV28, TRBJ1-2 and TRBJ2-5.

Time point: persistent/refractory GD, antithyroid drugs over 5 years with positive TRAb. TCR sequences were obtained from RNA taken from PBMCs. V was clipped by 3 bases and J by 4 bases, with 8 bases between them. The CDR3 is made up of 12 amino acids. Germline CDR1 and CDR2: SGHDT and YYEEEE. The material was peripheral blood mononuclear cells (PBMCs), obtained when the disease was refractory, from a patient treated with antithyroid drugs. The chain has TRBV5-6 and TRBJ2-7; a possible D gene is TRBD2 (5 bases). The sequence came from a female donor with Graves disease. DNA of the CDR3: TGTGCCAGCAGCTGGAGGTCGTACGAGCAGTACTTC. Translated, it gives CASSWRSYEQYF. Based on the CDR3 plus reference TRBV5-6 and TRBJ2-7, the full variable domain is DAGVTQSPTHLIKTRGQQVTLRCSPKSGHDTVSWYQQALGQGPQFIFQYYEEEERQRGNFPDRFSGHQFPNYSSELNVNALLLGDSALYLCASSWRSYEQYFGPGTRLTVT.